This TCR beta chain was observed in a study of molecular identifiers for immune sequencing clone quantification. Libraries from naive CD8 cells were generated from approximately 20,000 to 980,000 sorted cells (with 10%, 30% or 50% RNA). The CDR3 extends over 13 amino acids. The V gene lost 0 bases and the J gene lost 6 bases, with 9 bases spanning the gap. Germline lookup yields CDR1 LGHNA and CDR2 YSLEER. Study-level findings and limits: Over 97% of CMV-specific effector molecules, but under 1% of naive ones, were in clones above 20 copies. Should identical TCR molecules share a barcode, the sizes of highly expanded clones could be underestimated. One cell's worth of spiked Jurkat TCR RNA was reportedly detectable among about a million naive cells.

MiXCR, applied by TCRdb to the PCR reads, yields one record per CDR3 protein. Of around 65,000 distinct CDR3 sequences listed, about 18% are singletons. This clonotype has at least ten counts. The antigen is unknown. This TCR was sampled from a human donor in good health. Some libraries in this study had Jurkat cell RNA spiked in. J is TRBJ2-7 and V is TRBV4-3; tentative D call: TRBD1 (5 bases). Sequenced: naive CD8+ T cells from blood, with Jurkat cell RNA spiked in. As to subset: FACS-sorted CD8+CD4-CCR7+CD45RA+ naive T cells. CDR3 sequence reads: CASSQDYRGEQYF. In DNA, the CDR3 is TGCGCCAGCAGCCAAGATTATAGGGGCGAGCAGTACTTC.